The sequence of this T cell receptor beta chain was determined in a study of blood T cells in healthy people across ages. It was with a sample-barcoded 5' primer and a J-beta primer mix that a second PCR of roughly 7 to 12 cycles was run. Every sample gave at least 2.5 million paired-end reads containing CDR3. Using its own MiXCR run on the 5' RACE reads, TCRdb lists one record per CDR3 protein. The table includes about 1.6 million distinct CDR3 sequences, about 35% detected once. Isolating PBMCs gave at least 6.5 million of these cells per sample. The CDR3 totals 15 residues. V was clipped by 5 bases and J by 4 bases, with 12 bases between them. Germline assignment: CDR1 MNHEY and CDR2 SMNVEV (reference sequence).

The receptor comes from a woman aged 25 to 39 in good health. Sequencing input: blood. V and J are TRBV27 and TRBJ1-6, with TRBD1 as a possible D gene (5 bases). The CDR3 protein is CASSIGQVYNSPLHF. The CDR3 region has the DNA TGTGCCAGCAGTATCGGACAAGTATATAATTCACCCCTCCACTTT.